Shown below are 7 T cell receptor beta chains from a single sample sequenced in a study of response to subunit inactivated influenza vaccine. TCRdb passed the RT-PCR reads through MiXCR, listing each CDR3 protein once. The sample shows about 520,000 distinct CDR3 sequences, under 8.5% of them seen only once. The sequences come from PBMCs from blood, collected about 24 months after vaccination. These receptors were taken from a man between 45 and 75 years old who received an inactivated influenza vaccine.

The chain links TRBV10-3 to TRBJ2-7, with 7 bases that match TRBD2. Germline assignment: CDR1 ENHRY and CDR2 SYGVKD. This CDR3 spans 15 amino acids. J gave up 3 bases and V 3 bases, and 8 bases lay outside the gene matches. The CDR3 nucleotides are TGTGCCATCAGTGATGAGGCTAGCGGTCTCTACGAGCAGTACTTC. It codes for CAISDEASGLYEQYF.

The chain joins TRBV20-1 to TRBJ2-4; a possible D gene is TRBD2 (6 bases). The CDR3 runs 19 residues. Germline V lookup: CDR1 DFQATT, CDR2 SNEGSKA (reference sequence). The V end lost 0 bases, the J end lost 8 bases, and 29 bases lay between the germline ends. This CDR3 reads CSARDLALAPGEKRDIQYF. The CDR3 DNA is TGCAGTGCTAGAGATTTAGCCCTAGCGCCTGGGGAGAAGAGGGACATTCAGTACTTC.

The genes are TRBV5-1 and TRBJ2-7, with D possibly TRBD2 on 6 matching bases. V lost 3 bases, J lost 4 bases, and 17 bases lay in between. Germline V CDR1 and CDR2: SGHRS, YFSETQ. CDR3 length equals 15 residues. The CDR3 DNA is TGCGCCAGCAGCTGGGTCGGCGGGGAGGATTACGAGCAGTACTTC. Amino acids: CASSWVGGEDYEQYF.

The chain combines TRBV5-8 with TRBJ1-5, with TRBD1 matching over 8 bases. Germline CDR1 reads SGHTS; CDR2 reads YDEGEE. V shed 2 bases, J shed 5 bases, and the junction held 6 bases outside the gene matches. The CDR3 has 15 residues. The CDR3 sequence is CASSLRTGRYQPQHF. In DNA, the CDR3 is TGTGCCAGCAGCTTACGGACAGGGCGTTATCAGCCCCAGCATTTT.

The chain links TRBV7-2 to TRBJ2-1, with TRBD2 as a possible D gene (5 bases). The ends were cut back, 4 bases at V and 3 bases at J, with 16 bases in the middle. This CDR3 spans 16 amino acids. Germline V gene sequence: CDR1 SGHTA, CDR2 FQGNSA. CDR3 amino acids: CASSSSGTLLYNEQFF. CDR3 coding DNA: TGTGCCAGCAGCTCGAGCGGAACTTTGCTCTACAATGAGCAGTTCTTC.

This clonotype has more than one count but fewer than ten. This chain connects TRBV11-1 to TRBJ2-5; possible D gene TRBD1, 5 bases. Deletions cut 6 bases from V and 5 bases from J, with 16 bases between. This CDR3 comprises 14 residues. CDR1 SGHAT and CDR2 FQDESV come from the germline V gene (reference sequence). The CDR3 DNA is TGTGCCAGCAGAGACTTCAGGGCCGGGGAGACCCAGTACTTC. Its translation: CASRDFRAGETQYF. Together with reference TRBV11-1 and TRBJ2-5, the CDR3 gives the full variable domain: EAEVAQSPRYKITEKSQAVAFWCDPISGHATLYWYRQILGQGPELLVQFQDESVVDDSQLPKDRFSAERLKGVDSTLKIQPAELGDSAMYLCASRDFRAGETQYFGPGTRLLVL.

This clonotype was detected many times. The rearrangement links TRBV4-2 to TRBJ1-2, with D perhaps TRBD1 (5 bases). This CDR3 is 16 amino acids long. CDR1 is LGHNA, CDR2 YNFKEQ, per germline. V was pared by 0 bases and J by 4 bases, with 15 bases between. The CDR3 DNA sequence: TGTGCCAGCAGCCAAGATACCGGTCCGGGGACCTATGGCTACACCTTC. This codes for CASSQDTGPGTYGYTF.